One and the same sample provided the 8 T cell receptor beta chains below, sequenced in a study of blood T cell repertoires in COVID-19. Assay used: immunoSEQ multiplex PCR; TCRdb lists only in-frame clones, some missing. The repertoire has roughly 250,000 clones, over 80% of them found once; the top ten carry over 3%. Sequenced: PBMCs or T cells enriched from blood (not recorded which). The receptors derive from a woman in her thirties or forties who had been exposed to COVID-19.

This chain connects TRBV12-3 or TRBV12-4 to TRBJ1-2; possibly TRBD1 for D (5 bases). Trimming took 8 bases from V and 8 from J, leaving 18 bases between them. CDR3 size: 13 residues. The CDR3 loop reads CASATGTAQGYTF. As DNA, the CDR3 is TGTGCCAGCGCTACCGGGACTGCTCAGGGCTACACCTTC.

The chain joins TRBV2 to TRBJ1-5, with D hard to call. CDR3 size: 15 residues. Looked up from germline, CDR1 is SNHLY and CDR2 is FYNNEI. With 8 bases removed from V and 1 base from J, the gap between germline ends came to 15 bases. In DNA form, the CDR3 reads TGTGCCAGCTCCCTAGGCGTAGCGAGCAATCAGCCCCAGCATTTT. It encodes CASSLGVASNQPQHF. Looking up the rest from reference TRBV2 and TRBJ1-5 gives the full variable domain: EPEVTQTPSHQVTQMGQEVILRCVPISNHLYFYWYRQILGQKVEFLVSFYNNEISEKSEIFDDQFSVERPDGSNFTLKIRSTKLEDSAMYFCASSLGVASNQPQHFGDGTRLSIL.

The V and J genes are TRBV4-2 and TRBJ2-4; TRBD2 might be the D (6 bases). V lost 0 bases, J lost 8 bases, and 20 bases lay in between. This CDR3 has 17 residues. Germline V gene lookup returns CDR1 LGHNA and CDR2 YNFKEQ. The CDR3 sequence: CASSQDYPGLKQDIQYF. The CDR3 nucleotides read TGTGCCAGCAGCCAAGACTATCCGGGACTTAAGCAGGACATTCAGTACTTC.

The chain has TRBV7-8 and TRBJ2-7; tentatively, D is TRBD2 (6 bases). Trimming shortened V by 1 base and J by 7 bases, and 11 bases separated the two germline ends. Germline V CDR1 and CDR2: SGHVS, FQNEAQ. There are 13 residues in the CDR3. The CDR3 is CASSLVGTGEQYV. CDR3 coding DNA: TGTGCCAGCAGCTTAGTAGGGACTGGGGAGCAGTACGTC.

This chain uses TRBV3-1 (or the pseudogene TRBV3-2) with TRBJ1-5; D call uncertain. V lost 0 bases and J 3 bases, leaving 12 bases between the germline ends. CDR1 is LGHDT and CDR2 is YNNKEL in the germline V gene (reference sequence). The CDR3 consists of 16 residues. CDR3 sequence: CASSQDSGGINQPQHF. CDR3 in DNA: TGTGCCAGCAGCCAAGATTCAGGAGGGATCAATCAGCCCCAGCATTTT.

This rearrangement joins TRBV27 to TRBJ2-7; a weak D match, TRBD1 (6 bases). The CDR3 runs to 13 residues. The germline V gene encodes CDR1 MNHEY and CDR2 SMNVEV (reference sequence). V lost 5 bases and J 1 base, leaving 9 bases between the germline ends. For the CDR3, the DNA is TGTGCCAGCAGTCAACAGGGATCCTACGAGCAGTACGTC. It encodes CASSQQGSYEQYV.

The CDR3 DNA reads as TGTGCCAGCGCGGGGGGGCGGGTTAGGACCCAGTACTTC. Translated, it gives CASAGGRVRTQYF. The rearrangement joins TRBV12-3 or TRBV12-4 to TRBJ2-5, with 9 bases aligning to TRBD2. V was clipped by 8 bases and J by 7 bases; unmatched bases: 8. This CDR3 comprises 13 residues.

The chain has TRBV29-1 and TRBJ1-3; D ambiguous. The V gene's germline CDR1 is SQVTM and CDR2 ANQGSEA. The CDR3 is made up of 12 amino acids. Trimming pared 4 bases from V and 0 bases from J, leaving 4 bases between. The CDR3 loop is CSVASSGNTIYF. For the CDR3, the DNA is TGCAGCGTTGCCAGCTCTGGAAACACCATATATTTT.